This TCR beta chain comes out of a study of T cell repertoires in cytomegalovirus infection. Broader study findings: The cumulative frequency of public TCR beta families distinguished individuals who carried CMV together with the relevant HLA. What dominated the ex vivo response were HLA-C-restricted CMV-specific TCR beta clonotypes.

CDR1 and CDR2 from the germline V gene are ENHRY and SYGVKD. The CDR3 loop spans 11 amino acids. From the reads, TCRdb called clonotypes with MiXCR, one entry per CDR3 protein. In the table there are approximately 500,000 distinct CDR3 sequences, around 30% of which are singletons. Concerning this clonotype itself: Antigen specificity is unknown. A junction boundary mismatches the germline segment, possibly from a read error.

The TCR was taken from a human donor in good health (CMV status not recorded). Some clones in this sample may be carry-over from other donors' samples. V is TRBV10-3 and J is TRBJ2-2; D is perhaps TRBD2 (6 bases). The sequencing here drew on cultured PBMCs, taken from culture after CMV antigen stimulation. CDR3 coding DNA: TGCGCAGGGAGCGACACCGGGGGGCTGTTTTTT. This translates into CAGSDTGGLFF.